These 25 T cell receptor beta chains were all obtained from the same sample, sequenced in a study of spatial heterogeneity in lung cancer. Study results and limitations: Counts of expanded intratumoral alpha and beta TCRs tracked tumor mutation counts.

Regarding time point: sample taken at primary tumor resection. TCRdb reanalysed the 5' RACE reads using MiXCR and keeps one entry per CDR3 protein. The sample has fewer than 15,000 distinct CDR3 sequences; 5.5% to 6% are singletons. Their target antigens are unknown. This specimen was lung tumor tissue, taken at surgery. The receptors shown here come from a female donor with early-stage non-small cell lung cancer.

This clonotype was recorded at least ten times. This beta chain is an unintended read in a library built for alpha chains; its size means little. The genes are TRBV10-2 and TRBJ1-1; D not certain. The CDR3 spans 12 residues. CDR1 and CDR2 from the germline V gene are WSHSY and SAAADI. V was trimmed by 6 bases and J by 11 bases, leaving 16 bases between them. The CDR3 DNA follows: TGCGCCAGCAGCCAAAGGGAATCAAAGGCTTTCTTT. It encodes CASSQRESKAFF.

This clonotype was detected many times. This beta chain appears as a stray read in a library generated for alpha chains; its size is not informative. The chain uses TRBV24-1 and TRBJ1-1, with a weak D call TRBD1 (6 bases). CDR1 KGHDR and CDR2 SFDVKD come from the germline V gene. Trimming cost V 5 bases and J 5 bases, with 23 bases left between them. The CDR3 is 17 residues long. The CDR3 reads CATSVIGEGGPRTEAFF. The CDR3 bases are TGTGCCACCAGTGTAATTGGGGAGGGGGGCCCGAGGACTGAAGCTTTCTTT.

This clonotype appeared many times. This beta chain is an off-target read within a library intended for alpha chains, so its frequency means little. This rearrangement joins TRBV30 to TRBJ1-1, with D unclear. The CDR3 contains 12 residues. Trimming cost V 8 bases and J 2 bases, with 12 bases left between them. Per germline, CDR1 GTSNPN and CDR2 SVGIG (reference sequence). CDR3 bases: TGTGCCAGTATCAGGTTCAACACTGAAGCTTTCTTT. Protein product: CASIRFNTEAFF.

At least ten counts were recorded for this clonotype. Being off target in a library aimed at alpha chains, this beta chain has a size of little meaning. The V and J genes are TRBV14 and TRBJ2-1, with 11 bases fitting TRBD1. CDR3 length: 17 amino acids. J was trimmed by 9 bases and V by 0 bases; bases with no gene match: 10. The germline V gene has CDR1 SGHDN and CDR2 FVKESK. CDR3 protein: CASSQDSTGQGASEQFF. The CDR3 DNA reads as TGTGCCAGCAGCCAAGATTCTACAGGACAGGGGGCGAGTGAGCAGTTCTTC.

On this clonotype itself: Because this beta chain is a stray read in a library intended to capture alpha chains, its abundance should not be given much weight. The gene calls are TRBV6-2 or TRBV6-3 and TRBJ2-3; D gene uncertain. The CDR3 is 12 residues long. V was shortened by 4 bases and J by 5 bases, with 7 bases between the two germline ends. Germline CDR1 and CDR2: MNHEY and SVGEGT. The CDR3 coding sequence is TGTGCCAGCAGTTCCCGTGGAGATACGCAGTATTTT. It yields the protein CASSSRGDTQYF.

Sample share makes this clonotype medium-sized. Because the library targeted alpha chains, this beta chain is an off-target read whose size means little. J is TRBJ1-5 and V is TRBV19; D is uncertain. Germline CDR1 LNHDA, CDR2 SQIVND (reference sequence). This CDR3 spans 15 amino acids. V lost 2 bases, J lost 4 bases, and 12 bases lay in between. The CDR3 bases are TGTGCCAGTAGTATACGAAGGGCCAGTAATCAGCCCCAGCATTTT. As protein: CASSIRRASNQPQHF.

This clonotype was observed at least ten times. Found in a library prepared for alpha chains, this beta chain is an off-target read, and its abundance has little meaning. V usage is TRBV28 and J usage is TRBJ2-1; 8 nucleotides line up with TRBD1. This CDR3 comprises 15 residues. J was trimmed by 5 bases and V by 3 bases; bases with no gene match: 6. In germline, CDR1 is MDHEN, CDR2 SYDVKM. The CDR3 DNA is TGTGCCAGCAGTTTTTACGGGACAGGAAACAATGAGCAGTTCTTC. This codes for CASSFYGTGNNEQFF.

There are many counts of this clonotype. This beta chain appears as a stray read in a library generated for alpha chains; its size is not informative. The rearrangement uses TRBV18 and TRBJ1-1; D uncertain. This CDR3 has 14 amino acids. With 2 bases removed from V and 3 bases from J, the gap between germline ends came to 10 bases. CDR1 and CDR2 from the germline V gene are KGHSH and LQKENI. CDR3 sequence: CASSPVPRYTEAFF. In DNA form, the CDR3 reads TGTGCCAGCTCACCAGTCCCCAGGTACACTGAAGCTTTCTTT.

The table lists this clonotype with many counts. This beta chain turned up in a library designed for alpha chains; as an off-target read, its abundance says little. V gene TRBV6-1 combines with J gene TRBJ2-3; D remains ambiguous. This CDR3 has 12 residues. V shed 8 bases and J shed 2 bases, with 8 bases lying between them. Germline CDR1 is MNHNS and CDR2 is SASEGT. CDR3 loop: CASGWNTDTQYF. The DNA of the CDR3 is TGTGCCAGCGGATGGAACACAGATACGCAGTATTTT.

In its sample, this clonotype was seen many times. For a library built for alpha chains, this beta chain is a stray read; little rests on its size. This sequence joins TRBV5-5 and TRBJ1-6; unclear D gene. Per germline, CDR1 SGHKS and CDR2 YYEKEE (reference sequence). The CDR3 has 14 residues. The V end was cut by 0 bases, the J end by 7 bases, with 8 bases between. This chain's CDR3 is CASSLAGVNSPLHF. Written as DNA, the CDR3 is TGTGCCAGCAGCTTGGCCGGCGTAAATTCACCCCTCCACTTT.

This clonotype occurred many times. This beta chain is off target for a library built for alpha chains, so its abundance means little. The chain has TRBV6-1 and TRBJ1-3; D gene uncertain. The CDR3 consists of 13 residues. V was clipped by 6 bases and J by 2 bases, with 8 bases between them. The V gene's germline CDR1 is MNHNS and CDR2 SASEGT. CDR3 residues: CASRATTGNTIYF. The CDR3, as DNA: TGTGCCAGCAGGGCCACTACTGGAAACACCATATATTTT.

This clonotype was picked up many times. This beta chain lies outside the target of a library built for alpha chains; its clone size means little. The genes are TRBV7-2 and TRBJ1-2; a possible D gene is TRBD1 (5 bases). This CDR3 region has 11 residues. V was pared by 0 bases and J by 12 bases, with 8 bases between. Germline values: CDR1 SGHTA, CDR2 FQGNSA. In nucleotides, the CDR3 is TGTGCCAGCAGCTTAGCAGGGGTCCACACCTTC. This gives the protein CASSLAGVHTF.

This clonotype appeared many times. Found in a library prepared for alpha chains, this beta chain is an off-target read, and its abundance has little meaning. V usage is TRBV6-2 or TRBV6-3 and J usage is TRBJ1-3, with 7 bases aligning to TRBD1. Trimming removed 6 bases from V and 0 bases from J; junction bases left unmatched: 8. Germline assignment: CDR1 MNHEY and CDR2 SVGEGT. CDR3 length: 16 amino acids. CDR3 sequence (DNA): TGTGCCAGCAGACGAGATAGGACAGGCTCTGGAAACACCATATATTTT. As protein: CASRRDRTGSGNTIYF.

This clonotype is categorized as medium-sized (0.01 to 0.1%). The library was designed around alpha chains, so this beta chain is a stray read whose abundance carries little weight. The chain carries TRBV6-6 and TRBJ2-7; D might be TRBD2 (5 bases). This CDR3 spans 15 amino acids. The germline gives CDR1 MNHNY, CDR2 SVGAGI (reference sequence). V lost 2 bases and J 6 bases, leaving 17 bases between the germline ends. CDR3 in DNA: TGTGCCAGCAGTTACCGGACTCGCCAAGGAGGCGAGCAGTACTTC. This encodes CASSYRTRQGGEQYF.

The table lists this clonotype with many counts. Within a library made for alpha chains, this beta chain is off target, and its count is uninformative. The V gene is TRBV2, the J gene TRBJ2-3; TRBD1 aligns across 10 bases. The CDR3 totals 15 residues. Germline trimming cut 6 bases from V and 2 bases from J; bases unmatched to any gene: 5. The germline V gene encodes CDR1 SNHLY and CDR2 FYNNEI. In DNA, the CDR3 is TGTGCCAGCAGGGGACAGGGGCTCTACACAGATACGCAGTATTTT. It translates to CASRGQGLYTDTQYF.

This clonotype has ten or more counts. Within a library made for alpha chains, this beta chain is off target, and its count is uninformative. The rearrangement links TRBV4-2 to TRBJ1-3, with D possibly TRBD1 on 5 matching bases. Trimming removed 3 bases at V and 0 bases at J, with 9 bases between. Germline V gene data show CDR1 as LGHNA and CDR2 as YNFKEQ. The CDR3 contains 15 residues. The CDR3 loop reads CASSHGGGSGNTIYF. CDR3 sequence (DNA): TGTGCCAGCAGCCATGGGGGGGGCTCTGGAAACACCATATATTTT.

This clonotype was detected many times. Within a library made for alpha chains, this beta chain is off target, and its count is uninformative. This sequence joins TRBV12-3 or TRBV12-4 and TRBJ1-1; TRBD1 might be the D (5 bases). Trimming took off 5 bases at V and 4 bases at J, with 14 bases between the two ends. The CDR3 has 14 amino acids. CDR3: CASSPTVRGTEAFF. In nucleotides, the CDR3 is TGTGCCAGCAGTCCGACCGTGAGGGGCACTGAAGCTTTCTTT.

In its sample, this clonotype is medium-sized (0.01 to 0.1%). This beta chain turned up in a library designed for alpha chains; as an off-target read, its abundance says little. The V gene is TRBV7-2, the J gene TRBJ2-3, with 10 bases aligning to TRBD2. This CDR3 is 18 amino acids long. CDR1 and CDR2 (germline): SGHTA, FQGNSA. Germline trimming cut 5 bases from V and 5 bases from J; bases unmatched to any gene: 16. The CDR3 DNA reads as TGTGCCAGCAGCCCTTTTGGAGGAGCGGGGGGGCCGAGAGATACGCAGTATTTT. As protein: CASSPFGGAGGPRDTQYF.

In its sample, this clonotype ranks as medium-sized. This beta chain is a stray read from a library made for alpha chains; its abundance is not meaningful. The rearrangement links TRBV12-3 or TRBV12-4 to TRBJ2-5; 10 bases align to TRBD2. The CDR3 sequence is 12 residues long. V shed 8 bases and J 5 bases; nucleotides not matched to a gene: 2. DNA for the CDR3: TGTGCCAGCCTTAGCGGGGGGGAGACCCAGTACTTC. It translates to CASLSGGETQYF.

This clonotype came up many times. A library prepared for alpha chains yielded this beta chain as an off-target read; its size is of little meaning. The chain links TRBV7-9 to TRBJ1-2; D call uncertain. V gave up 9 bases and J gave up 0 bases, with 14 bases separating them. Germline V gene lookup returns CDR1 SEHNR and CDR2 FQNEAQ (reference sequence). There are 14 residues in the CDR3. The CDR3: CASNPNRSNYGYTF. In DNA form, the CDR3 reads TGTGCCAGTAACCCCAACAGATCTAACTATGGCTACACCTTC.

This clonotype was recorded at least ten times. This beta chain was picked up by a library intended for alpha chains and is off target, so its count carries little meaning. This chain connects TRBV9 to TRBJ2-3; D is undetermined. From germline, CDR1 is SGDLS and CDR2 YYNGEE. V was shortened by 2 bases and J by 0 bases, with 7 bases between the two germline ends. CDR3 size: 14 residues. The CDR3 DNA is TGTGCCAGCAGCGTCCGAACTAGCACAGATACGCAGTATTTT. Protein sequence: CASSVRTSTDTQYF.

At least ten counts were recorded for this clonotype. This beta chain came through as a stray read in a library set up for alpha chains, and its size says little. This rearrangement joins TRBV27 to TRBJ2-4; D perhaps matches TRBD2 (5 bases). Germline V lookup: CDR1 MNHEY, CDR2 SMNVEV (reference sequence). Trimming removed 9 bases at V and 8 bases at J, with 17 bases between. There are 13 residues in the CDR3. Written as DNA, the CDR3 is TGTGCCAGAGTCCCGGACTTCAAGGACATTCAGTACTTC. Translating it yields CARVPDFKDIQYF.

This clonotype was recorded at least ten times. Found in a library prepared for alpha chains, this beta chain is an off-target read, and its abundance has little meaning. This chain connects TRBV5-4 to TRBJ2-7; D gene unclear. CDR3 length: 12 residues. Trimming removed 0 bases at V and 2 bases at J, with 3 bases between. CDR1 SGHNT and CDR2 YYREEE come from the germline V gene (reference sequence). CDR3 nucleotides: TGTGCCAGCAGCTTGGAGGCCTACGAGCAGTACTTC. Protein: CASSLEAYEQYF.

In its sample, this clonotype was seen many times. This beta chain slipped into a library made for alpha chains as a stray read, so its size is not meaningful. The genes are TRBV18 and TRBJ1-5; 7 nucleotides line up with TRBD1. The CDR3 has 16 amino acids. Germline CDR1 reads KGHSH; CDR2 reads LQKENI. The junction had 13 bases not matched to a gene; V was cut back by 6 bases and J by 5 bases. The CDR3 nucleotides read TGTGCCAGCTCGACGAGGGGACAGTCCTCGGATCAGCCCCAGCATTTT. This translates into CASSTRGQSSDQPQHF.

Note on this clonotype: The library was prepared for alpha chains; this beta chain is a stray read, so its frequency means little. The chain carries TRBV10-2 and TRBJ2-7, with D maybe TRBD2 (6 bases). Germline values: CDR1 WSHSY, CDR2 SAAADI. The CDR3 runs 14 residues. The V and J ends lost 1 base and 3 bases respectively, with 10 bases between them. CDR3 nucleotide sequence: TGCGCCAGCAGTGAGTGGAGGGGTCACTACGAGCAGTACTTC. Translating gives CASSEWRGHYEQYF.